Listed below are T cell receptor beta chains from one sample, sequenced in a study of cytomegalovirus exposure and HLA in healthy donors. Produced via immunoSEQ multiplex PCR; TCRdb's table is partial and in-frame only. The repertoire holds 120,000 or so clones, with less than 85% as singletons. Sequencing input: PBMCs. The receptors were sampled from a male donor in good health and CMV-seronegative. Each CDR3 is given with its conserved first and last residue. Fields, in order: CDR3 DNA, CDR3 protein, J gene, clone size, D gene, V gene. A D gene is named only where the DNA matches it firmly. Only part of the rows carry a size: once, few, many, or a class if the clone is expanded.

CDR3nt: TGCGCCAGCAGCTTGGGACTCCGGACTAGTTCAGATACGCAGTATTTT
CDR3aa: CASSLGLRTSSDTQYF
j_gene: TRBJ2-3
abundance: once
d_gene: TRBD2
v_gene: TRBV5-1

CDR3nt: TGTGCCAGCAGTGATACAGGGTCCGGTGCTTTCTTT
CDR3aa: CASSDTGSGAFF
j_gene: TRBJ1-1
abundance: -
d_gene: -
v_gene: TRBV25-1

CDR3nt: TGCGCCAGCAGCCAAGCTTGGCAGGCGAACACTGAAGCTTTCTTT
CDR3aa: CASSQAWQANTEAFF
j_gene: TRBJ1-1
abundance: -
d_gene: -
v_gene: TRBV4-1

CDR3nt: TGTGCCAGCAGTGAAGAGACTGGAGGCGGCGGGGAGCTGTTTTTT
CDR3aa: CASSEETGGGGELFF
j_gene: TRBJ2-2
abundance: -
d_gene: -
v_gene: TRBV6-1

CDR3nt: TGTGCCAGCAGGTCGGGCAGAGCGGACATTCAGTACTTC
CDR3aa: CASRSGRADIQYF
j_gene: TRBJ2-4
abundance: few
d_gene: -
v_gene: TRBV2

CDR3nt: TGTGCCAGCAGTCAATCGGTTTCCTATGGCTACACCTTC
CDR3aa: CASSQSVSYGYTF
j_gene: TRBJ1-2
abundance: -
d_gene: -
v_gene: TRBV6-1

CDR3nt: TGCGCCAGCAAGACAGGGGTCGACACTGAAGCTTTCTTT
CDR3aa: CASKTGVDTEAFF
j_gene: TRBJ1-1
abundance: -
d_gene: TRBD1
v_gene: TRBV5-1

CDR3nt: TGCGCCAGCAGCCTGGAGGCCCCCGGGGGTGAAAAACTGTTTTTT
CDR3aa: CASSLEAPGGEKLFF
j_gene: TRBJ1-4
abundance: -
d_gene: -
v_gene: TRBV5-1

CDR3nt: TGTGCCAGCAGCTCGAGGACAGCCCCGAGTTCACCCCTCCACTTT
CDR3aa: CASSSRTAPSSPLHF
j_gene: TRBJ1-6
abundance: -
d_gene: -
v_gene: TRBV7-2

CDR3nt: TGTGCCAGCAGCTTACTGCCGGGGACGAACACCGGGGAGCTGTTTTTT
CDR3aa: CASSLLPGTNTGELFF
j_gene: TRBJ2-2
abundance: once
d_gene: -
v_gene: TRBV11-3

CDR3nt: TGTGCCAGCATAACCAGCGGGGAGGGGTGGCAGTACTTC
CDR3aa: CASITSGEGWQYF
j_gene: TRBJ2-7
abundance: once
d_gene: TRBD2
v_gene: TRBV2

CDR3nt: TGTGCCAGCAGCCCCAGCGAAGCAGATACGCAGTATTTT
CDR3aa: CASSPSEADTQYF
j_gene: TRBJ2-3
abundance: -
d_gene: -
v_gene: TRBV7-9

CDR3nt: TGCGCCAGCAGCGTCGGACTCCTTTATGGCTACACCTTC
CDR3aa: CASSVGLLYGYTF
j_gene: TRBJ1-2
abundance: once
d_gene: -
v_gene: TRBV5-1

CDR3nt: TGCGCCAGCAGCCAGAGGGGTAGCGGGGGTGGTAATGAGCAGTTCTTC
CDR3aa: CASSQRGSGGGNEQFF
j_gene: TRBJ2-1
abundance: -
d_gene: TRBD2
v_gene: TRBV4-3

CDR3nt: TGTGCCAGCTCACCATTTAGTCAGGATAATTCACCCCTCCACTTT
CDR3aa: CASSPFSQDNSPLHF
j_gene: TRBJ1-6
abundance: few
d_gene: -
v_gene: TRBV18

CDR3nt: TGTGCCAGCAGCCTTGGACTAGCGGGGTTATTAGATACGCAGTATTTT
CDR3aa: CASSLGLAGLLDTQYF
j_gene: TRBJ2-3
abundance: -
d_gene: TRBD2
v_gene: TRBV7-9

CDR3nt: TGTGCCAGCAGCCAAGAATTCGGAGGGCGTGCTGGGGCCAACGTCCTGACTTTC
CDR3aa: CASSQEFGGRAGANVLTF
j_gene: TRBJ2-6
abundance: -
d_gene: -
v_gene: TRBV14

CDR3nt: TGCGCCAGCAGCTCCGGGACTATGTTTAGTAACTATGGCTACACCTTC
CDR3aa: CASSSGTMFSNYGYTF
j_gene: TRBJ1-2
abundance: -
d_gene: -
v_gene: TRBV5-1

CDR3nt: TGCGCCAGCAGCCAAGGACTAGCGAACTACGAGCAGTACTTC
CDR3aa: CASSQGLANYEQYF
j_gene: TRBJ2-7
abundance: -
d_gene: TRBD2
v_gene: TRBV4-1

CDR3nt: TGTGCCAGCAGCTTGCAGGAGGTGGATACGCAGTATTTT
CDR3aa: CASSLQEVDTQYF
j_gene: TRBJ2-3
abundance: -
d_gene: -
v_gene: TRBV5-4

CDR3nt: TGTGCCTGGACCGGGGGGCTGATGAACACTGAAGCTTTCTTT
CDR3aa: CAWTGGLMNTEAFF
j_gene: TRBJ1-1
abundance: -
d_gene: -
v_gene: TRBV30

CDR3nt: TGTGCCAGCAGCTTGGCCATCGCAGGGGCCGCCAAAAACATTCAGTACTTC
CDR3aa: CASSLAIAGAAKNIQYF
j_gene: TRBJ2-4
abundance: once
d_gene: -
v_gene: TRBV5-6

CDR3nt: TGCGCCAGCAGTGAAGTGGGGGGGGGCGCCTACTATAATTCACCCCTCCACTTT
CDR3aa: CASSEVGGGAYYNSPLHF
j_gene: TRBJ1-6
abundance: -
d_gene: -
v_gene: TRBV10-2

CDR3nt: TGTGCCTGGAGTGGACAGGGGGACCAGCCCCAGCATTTT
CDR3aa: CAWSGQGDQPQHF
j_gene: TRBJ1-5
abundance: -
d_gene: TRBD1
v_gene: TRBV30

CDR3nt: TGTGCCAGCTCACGGGACACCACCGGGGAGCTGTTTTTT
CDR3aa: CASSRDTTGELFF
j_gene: TRBJ2-2
abundance: -
d_gene: -
v_gene: TRBV18

CDR3nt: TGTGCCAGCAGTGGGGGAAACACGGGGACTGAAGCTTTCTTT
CDR3aa: CASSGGNTGTEAFF
j_gene: TRBJ1-1
abundance: -
d_gene: -
v_gene: TRBV2

CDR3nt: TGTGCCAGCAGCGTATTGGGGGGGTCCAACTATGGCTACACCTTC
CDR3aa: CASSVLGGSNYGYTF
j_gene: TRBJ1-2
abundance: -
d_gene: -
v_gene: TRBV9

CDR3nt: TGTGCCAGCGGCCCGGCGGAGTTCGGCTTGGGCTACACCTTC
CDR3aa: CASGPAEFGLGYTF
j_gene: TRBJ1-2
abundance: -
d_gene: -
v_gene: TRBV13

CDR3nt: TGTGCCAGCTGGGTAACTGGGACTAGCGGGGAGGCCTACGAGCAGTACTTC
CDR3aa: CASWVTGTSGEAYEQYF
j_gene: TRBJ2-7
abundance: -
d_gene: TRBD2
v_gene: TRBV2

CDR3nt: TGTGCCAGCAGTGAACGGAAGGGGAAGAGCCAGCCCCAGCATTTT
CDR3aa: CASSERKGKSQPQHF
j_gene: TRBJ1-5
abundance: -
d_gene: -
v_gene: TRBV6-4

CDR3nt: TGTGCCAGCAGTGAAGAGGGGGCCAGTGGAAACACCATATATTTT
CDR3aa: CASSEEGASGNTIYF
j_gene: TRBJ1-3
abundance: -
d_gene: TRBD1
v_gene: TRBV6-1

CDR3nt: TGTGCCAGTAGTTGGCGACAGGGTGGTAATGAAAAACTGTTTTTT
CDR3aa: CASSWRQGGNEKLFF
j_gene: TRBJ1-4
abundance: -
d_gene: TRBD1
v_gene: TRBV19

CDR3nt: TGTGCCAGCAGCTTAGCGGGGGGGTACTACGAGCAGTACTTC
CDR3aa: CASSLAGGYYEQYF
j_gene: TRBJ2-7
abundance: -
d_gene: TRBD2
v_gene: TRBV7-6

CDR3nt: TGTGCCAGCAGCTTAGGGGGCGGGGGGACCCCCACAGATACGCAGTATTTT
CDR3aa: CASSLGGGGTPTDTQYF
j_gene: TRBJ2-3
abundance: -
d_gene: TRBD2
v_gene: TRBV7-8

CDR3nt: TGTGCCATCAGCGATCCCCATGTGACATCATCACCCCTCCACTTT
CDR3aa: CAISDPHVTSSPLHF
j_gene: TRBJ1-6
abundance: -
d_gene: -
v_gene: TRBV10-3